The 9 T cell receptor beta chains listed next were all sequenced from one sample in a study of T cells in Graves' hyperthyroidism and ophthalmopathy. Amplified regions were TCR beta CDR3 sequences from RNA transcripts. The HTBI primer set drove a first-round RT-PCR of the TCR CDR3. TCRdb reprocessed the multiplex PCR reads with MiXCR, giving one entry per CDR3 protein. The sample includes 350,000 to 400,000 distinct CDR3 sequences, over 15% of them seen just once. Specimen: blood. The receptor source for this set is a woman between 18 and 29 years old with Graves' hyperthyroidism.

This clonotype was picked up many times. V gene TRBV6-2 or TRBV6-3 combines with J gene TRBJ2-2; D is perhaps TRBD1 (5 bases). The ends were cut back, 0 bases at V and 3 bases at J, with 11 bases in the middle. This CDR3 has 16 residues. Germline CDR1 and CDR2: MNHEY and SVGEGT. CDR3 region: CASSYSREDHTGELFF. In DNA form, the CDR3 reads TGTGCCAGCAGTTACTCCAGGGAAGATCACACCGGGGAGCTGTTTTTT.

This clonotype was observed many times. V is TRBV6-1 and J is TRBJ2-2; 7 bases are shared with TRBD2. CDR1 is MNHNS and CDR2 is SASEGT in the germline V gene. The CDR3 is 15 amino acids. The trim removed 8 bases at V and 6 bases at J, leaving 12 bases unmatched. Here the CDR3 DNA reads TGTGCCAGCGGACTACTGCTTAGCGGGCCCGGGGAGCTGTTTTTT. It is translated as CASGLLLSGPGELFF.

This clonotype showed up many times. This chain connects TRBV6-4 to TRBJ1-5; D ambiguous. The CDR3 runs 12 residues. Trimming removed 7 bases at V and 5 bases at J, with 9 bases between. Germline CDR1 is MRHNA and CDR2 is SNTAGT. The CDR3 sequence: CASMSTYQPQHF. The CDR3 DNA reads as TGTGCCAGCATGTCAACCTATCAGCCCCAGCATTTT.

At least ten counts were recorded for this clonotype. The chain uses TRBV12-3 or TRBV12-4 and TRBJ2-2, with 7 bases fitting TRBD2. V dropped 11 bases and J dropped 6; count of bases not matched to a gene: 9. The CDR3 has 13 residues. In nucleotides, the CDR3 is TGTGCCGCGATGCGGGGAGGGTCCGGGGAGCTGTTTTTT. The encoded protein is CAAMRGGSGELFF.

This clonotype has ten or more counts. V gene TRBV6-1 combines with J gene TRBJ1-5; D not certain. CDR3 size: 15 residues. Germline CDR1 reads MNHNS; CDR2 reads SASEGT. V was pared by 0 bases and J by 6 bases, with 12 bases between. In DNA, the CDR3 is TGTGCCAGCAGTGAAGCGCTTCTGCAGGTTCAGCCCCAGCATTTT. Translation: CASSEALLQVQPQHF.

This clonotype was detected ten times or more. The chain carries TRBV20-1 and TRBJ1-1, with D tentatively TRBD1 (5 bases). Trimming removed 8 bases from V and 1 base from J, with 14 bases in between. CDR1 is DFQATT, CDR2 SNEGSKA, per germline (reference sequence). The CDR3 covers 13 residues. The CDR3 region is CSPVGGTNTEAFF. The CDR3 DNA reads TGCAGTCCTGTAGGAGGGACGAACACTGAAGCTTTCTTT.

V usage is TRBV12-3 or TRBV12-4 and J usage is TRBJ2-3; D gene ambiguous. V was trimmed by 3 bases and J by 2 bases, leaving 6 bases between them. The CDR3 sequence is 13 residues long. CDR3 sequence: CASSFQVTDTQYF. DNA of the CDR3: TGTGCCAGCAGTTTCCAGGTCACAGATACGCAGTATTTT.

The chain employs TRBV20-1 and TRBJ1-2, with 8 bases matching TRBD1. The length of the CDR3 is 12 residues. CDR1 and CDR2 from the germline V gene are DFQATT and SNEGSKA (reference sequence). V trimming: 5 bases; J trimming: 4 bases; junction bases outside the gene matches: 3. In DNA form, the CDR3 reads TGCAGTGCTGGGACAGGCGCCTATGGCTACACCTTC. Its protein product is CSAGTGAYGYTF.

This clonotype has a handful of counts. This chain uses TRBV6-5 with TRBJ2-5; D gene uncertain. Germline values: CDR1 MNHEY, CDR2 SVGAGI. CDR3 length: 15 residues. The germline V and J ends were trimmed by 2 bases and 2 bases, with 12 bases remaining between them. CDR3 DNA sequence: TGTGCCAGCAGTTACGTCGGTATTGGGCAAGAGACCCAGTACTTC. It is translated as CASSYVGIGQETQYF.